These 19 T cell receptor beta chains share one sample of origin, sequenced in a study of molecular identifiers for immune sequencing clone quantification (dated by TCRdb to the late 2010s). Libraries were built with PCR. Sequencing took place on a NextSeq 500. The raw public reads went through TCRdb reprocessing: fastp at Q25, MiXCR clone calling, in-frame beta chains kept. CDR3 protein duplicates are merged, each entry listing the most common genes and DNA. The sample table shows tens of thousands of distinct CDR3 sequences, and roughly 36% are seen once. The ten largest account for 3% to 4% of the sample. Sequenced input: naive CD8+ T cells from blood, with Jurkat cell RNA spiked in. The cell subset or site label on this specimen signifies: FACS-sorted CD8+CD4-CCR7+CD45RA+ naive T cells. These receptors were taken from a human donor in good health. Some libraries in this study had Jurkat cell RNA spiked in.

This clonotype was counted only a few times. The chain couples TRBV5-5 to TRBJ2-3; tentatively, D is TRBD1 or TRBD2 (6 bases each). CDR1 is SGHKS and CDR2 is YYEKEE in the germline V gene (reference sequence). The CDR3 is 15 amino acids. V was pared by 1 base and J by 7 bases, with 16 bases between. The CDR3 loop reads CASSLFTGRMNTQYF. For the CDR3, the DNA is TGTGCCAGCAGCTTGTTCACAGGGAGGATGAATACGCAGTATTTT.

This clonotype has a count of ten or more. This rearrangement joins TRBV6-5 to TRBJ2-7; D is ambiguous. With 4 bases removed from V and 3 bases from J, the gap between germline ends came to 10 bases. In germline, CDR1 is MNHEY, CDR2 SVGAGI. The CDR3 has 13 amino acids. CDR3 amino acids: CASSFAANYEQYF. The CDR3 DNA sequence: TGTGCCAGCAGTTTTGCGGCAAACTACGAGCAGTACTTC.

The V gene is TRBV27, the J gene TRBJ2-7; D call uncertain. The CDR3 spans 13 residues. CDR1 is MNHEY, CDR2 SMNVEV, per germline (reference sequence). V was clipped by 6 bases and J by 0 bases, with 9 bases between them. The DNA for the CDR3 is TGTGCCAGCAGCCCCGGGCACTCCTACGAGCAGTACTTC. This codes for CASSPGHSYEQYF.

To note about this clonotype: One base away lies a much larger clone, so this may be a sequencing read error. The V and J genes are TRBV9 and TRBJ2-5, with D possibly matching TRBD2 (6 bases). Trimming stripped 0 bases from V and 4 bases from J, with 7 bases between. The CDR3 spans 13 residues. Germline-derived CDR1 and CDR2 are SGDLS and YYNGEE. As DNA, the CDR3 is TGTGCCAGCAGCGTAGGTAGCGGAGAGACCCAGTACTTC. This encodes CASSVGSGETQYF.

This clonotype came up a few times. The chain couples TRBV7-9 to TRBJ2-3; D is undetermined. V lost 3 bases, J lost 2 bases, and 12 bases lay in between. Germline assignment: CDR1 SEHNR and CDR2 FQNEAQ (reference sequence). The CDR3 length is 15 residues. The DNA of the CDR3 is TGTGCCAGCAGCTTCACCTTATTACCCACAGATACGCAGTATTTT. Its translation: CASSFTLLPTDTQYF.

V gene TRBV29-1 combines with J gene TRBJ2-7, with D maybe TRBD1 (6 bases). Germline lookup yields CDR1 SQVTM and CDR2 ANQGSEA. The length of the CDR3 is 13 residues. The V end lost 7 bases, the J end lost 5 bases, and 18 bases lay between the germline ends. In nucleotides, the CDR3 is TGCAGCGCATTGACAGGAGACACCAACGAGCAGTACTTC. It yields the protein CSALTGDTNEQYF.

This chain joins TRBV4-3 and TRBJ2-3, with D perhaps matching TRBD1 (8 bases). Germline V gene sequence: CDR1 LGHNA, CDR2 YSLEER. The length of the CDR3 is 15 residues. Trimming took 4 bases from V and 4 from J, leaving 15 bases between them. CDR3 sequence (DNA): TGCGCCAGCAGCCGAACAGGGGGGGTCGCAGATACGCAGTATTTT. Its translation is CASSRTGGVADTQYF.

The J gene is TRBJ2-3, the V gene TRBV28; D unresolved. This CDR3 is built from 12 residues. V was trimmed by 6 bases and J by 4 bases, leaving 8 bases between them. Per the germline V gene, CDR1 is MDHEN and CDR2 is SYDVKM. DNA of the CDR3: TGTGCCAGCAGGATAGGGCCAGATACGCAGTATTTT. This gives the protein CASRIGPDTQYF. The whole variable domain, remainder taken from reference TRBV28 and TRBJ2-3, is DVKVTQSSRYLVKRTGEKVFLECVQDMDHENMFWYRQDPGLGLRLIYFSYDVKMKEKGDIPEGYSVSREKKERFSLILESASTNQTSMYLCASRIGPDTQYFGPGTRLTVL.

The sample holds a few counts of this clonotype. The chain employs TRBV7-6 and TRBJ2-7; D unclear. Trimming took off 1 base at V and 5 bases at J, with 6 bases between the two ends. Germline values: CDR1 SGHVS, CDR2 FNYEAQ. The CDR3 length is 12 residues. The CDR3 here is CASSLGANEQYF. CDR3 DNA sequence: TGTGCCAGCAGCTTAGGGGCTAACGAGCAGTACTTC.

This clonotype was found many times. The chain employs TRBV6-5 and TRBJ2-7, with 7 nucleotides matching TRBD2. V shed 2 bases and J 4 bases; nucleotides not matched to a gene: 5. The CDR3 is 14 residues long. Germline values: CDR1 MNHEY, CDR2 SVGAGI. The CDR3 nucleotides are TGTGCCAGCAGTTACGGGCTAGCGGTATACGAGCAGTACTTC. Its protein is CASSYGLAVYEQYF.

There are many counts of this clonotype. The rearrangement uses TRBV12-3 or TRBV12-4 and TRBJ2-3; tentatively, D is TRBD2 (5 bases). The CDR3 contains 13 residues. Trimming took 10 bases from V and 0 from J, leaving 11 bases between them. The CDR3 region has the DNA TGTGCCACCGCCAGGACTAGCACAGATACGCAGTATTTT. It codes for CATARTSTDTQYF.

About this clonotype: This may be a read error: a much more frequent sequence differs by one nucleotide. The V and J genes are TRBV12-3 or TRBV12-4 and TRBJ2-3; D not certain. The CDR3 spans 14 residues. The CDR3 coding sequence is TGTGCCAGCAGTTTAGCGCTTAGCACAGAAACGCAGTATTTT. Its protein is CASSLALSTETQYF.

This chain links TRBV11-2 with TRBJ2-5; the match to TRBD2 covers 11 bases. Germline V gives CDR1 SGHAT, CDR2 FQNNGV. Trimming at V came to 1 base and at J to 2 bases, leaving 12 bases not matched to a gene. CDR3 length equals 19 residues. CDR3: CASSLGRLAGWVWQETQYF. CDR3 coding DNA: TGTGCCAGCAGCTTAGGACGACTAGCGGGATGGGTCTGGCAAGAGACCCAGTACTTC.

The rearrangement uses TRBV20-1 and TRBJ2-7; D is ambiguous. The CDR3 contains 12 residues. Germline V CDR1 and CDR2: DFQATT, SNEGSKA (reference sequence). V lost 5 bases and J lost 4, with 12 bases in between. CDR3 bases: TGCAGTGCTCCTAAGACTGGTTACGAGCAGTACTTC. The encoded protein is CSAPKTGYEQYF.

This clonotype has at least ten counts. The V gene is TRBV7-9, the J gene TRBJ1-4; D might be TRBD1 (6 bases). Between the trimmed V and J ends, which lost 2 bases and 6 bases, there was a span of 19 bases. CDR3 size: 17 residues. Germline loops: CDR1 SEHNR, CDR2 FQNEAQ (reference sequence). The chain's CDR3 is CASSLLPWGQVHEKLFF. The CDR3 region has the DNA TGTGCCAGCAGCTTATTGCCCTGGGGGCAAGTCCATGAAAAACTGTTTTTT.

V and J are TRBV20-1 and TRBJ2-3; perhaps TRBD2 as D (5 bases). This CDR3 has 13 residues. V lost 3 bases and J lost 4, with 11 bases in between. Germline CDR1 is DFQATT and CDR2 is SNEGSKA (reference sequence). The CDR3 loop reads CSASAGSADTQYF. DNA for the CDR3: TGCAGTGCTAGTGCGGGCTCAGCAGATACGCAGTATTTT.

CDR3 DNA: TGTGCCAGTAGTCCCACAGGGGGCGATCAGCCCCAGCATTTT. This gives the protein CASSPTGGDQPQHF. The V and J genes are TRBV19 and TRBJ1-5; 9 bases match TRBD1. CDR3 size: 14 residues. J was trimmed by 5 bases and V by 5 bases; bases with no gene match: 4. CDR1 is LNHDA and CDR2 is SQIVND in the germline V gene (reference sequence).

This clonotype has a count of ten or more. This chain uses TRBV7-8 with TRBJ2-3; D is possibly TRBD2 (5 bases). The germline V and J ends were trimmed by 1 base and 12 bases, with 11 bases remaining between them. This CDR3 is 12 amino acids long. The V gene's germline CDR1 is SGHVS and CDR2 FQNEAQ. The DNA for the CDR3 is TGTGCCAGCAGCTTAGGAAGGACTTTTCAGTATTTT. Its translation is CASSLGRTFQYF.

The chain joins TRBV20-1 to TRBJ2-5; no clear D gene. The CDR3 totals 13 residues. Trimming removed 3 bases at V and 5 bases at J, with 13 bases between. Germline CDR1 DFQATT, CDR2 SNEGSKA (reference sequence). The CDR3 DNA sequence: TGCAGTGCTAGTGTCAGCTTAAGGGAGACCCAGTACTTC. This sequence encodes CSASVSLRETQYF.